This entry concerns a single T cell receptor (beta chain). This sample stems from a study of blood T cell repertoires in COVID-19. Study at large: COVID-19 samples from acute and convalescent phases originated in the United States, Italy and Spain. Sample material is recorded as cDNA or gDNA derived from T cells, B-cell-depleted T cells, or PBMCs.

Libraries were prepared by immunoSEQ multiplex PCR; TCRdb keeps only in-frame clonotypes and omits some of them. This sample has some 320,000 clones, with 85% found just once. The CDR3 extends over 13 amino acids. CDR1 and CDR2 (germline): GTSNPN, SVGIG (reference sequence). Trimming cost V 0 bases and J 5 bases, with 10 bases left between them. Sample: PBMCs or T cells enriched from blood (not recorded which). This rearrangement joins TRBV30 to TRBJ2-5, with D maybe TRBD1 (6 bases). This receptor was taken from a woman in her twenties or thirties who had been exposed to COVID-19. CDR3 sequence reads: CAWSVTGLETQYF. The CDR3 bases are TGTGCCTGGAGTGTAACAGGGTTGGAGACCCAGTACTTC.